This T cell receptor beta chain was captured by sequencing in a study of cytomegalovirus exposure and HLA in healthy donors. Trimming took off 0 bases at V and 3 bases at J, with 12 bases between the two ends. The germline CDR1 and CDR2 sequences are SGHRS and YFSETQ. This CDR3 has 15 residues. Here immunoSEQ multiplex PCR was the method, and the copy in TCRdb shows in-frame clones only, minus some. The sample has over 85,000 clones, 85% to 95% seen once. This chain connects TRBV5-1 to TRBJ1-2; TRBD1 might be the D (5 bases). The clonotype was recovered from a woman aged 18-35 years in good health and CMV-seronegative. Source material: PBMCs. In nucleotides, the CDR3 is TGCGCCAGCAGCTTGGAAGGAGGGGAAGACTATGGCTACACCTTC. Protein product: CASSLEGGEDYGYTF. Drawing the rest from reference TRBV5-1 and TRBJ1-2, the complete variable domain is KAGVTQTPRYLIKTRGQQVTLSCSPISGHRSVSWYQQTPGQGLQFLFEYFSETQRNKGNFPGRFSGRQFSNSRSEMNVSTLELGDSALYLCASSLEGGEDYGYTFGSGTRLTVV.